A single sample gave rise to the 31 T cell receptor beta chains below, sequenced in a study of blood T cell repertoires in COVID-19 (dated by TCRdb to about 2020). Libraries were constructed by the immunoSEQ multiplex PCR assay. TCRdb carries this immuneACCESS record with in-frame sequences only. Its versions omit some clonotypes, under half of them owing to an unresolved V gene in the studies checked, with the rest unexplained. The sample yields 150,000 to 200,000 clones; more than 70% were counted once. Of the sample, roughly 4.7% is held by the ten largest clones. Sequenced: peripheral blood. Every receptor here comes from a human donor in a cohort sampled during active COVID-19.

The CDR3 reads CASSLLPRVTEAFF. In DNA, the CDR3 is TGCGCCAGCAGCTTGTTACCCAGGGTCACTGAAGCTTTCTTT. J is TRBJ1-1 and V is TRBV5-1, with D possibly being TRBD1 (5 bases). The V end was cut by 1 base, the J end by 4 bases, with 11 bases between. Germline V CDR1 and CDR2: SGHRS, YFSETQ. The CDR3 is made up of 14 amino acids.

The chain uses TRBV29-1 and TRBJ2-3; D is uncertain. The CDR3 length is 14 residues. Trimming stripped 0 bases from V and 1 base from J, with 8 bases between. Germline CDR1 reads SQVTM; CDR2 reads ANQGSEA. CDR3 sequence (DNA): TGCAGCGTTGAAGATCTAGGTCGCACAGATACGCAGTATTTT. This gives the protein CSVEDLGRTDTQYF.

Only one count was recorded for this clone. The V gene is TRBV5-6, the J gene TRBJ2-3; 8 bases line up with TRBD1. The germline CDR1 and CDR2 sequences are SGHDT and YYEEEE. CDR3 length: 17 amino acids. Germline trimming cut 4 bases from V and 0 bases from J; bases unmatched to any gene: 10. The CDR3 loop reads CASSTATRGLSTDTQYF. The CDR3 DNA reads TGTGCCAGCAGCACAGCCACCAGGGGGCTTAGCACAGATACGCAGTATTTT.

This clone was recorded a few times. The same CDR3 also results from other DNA sequences found in this sample. CDR3 amino acids: CASSLSQNTEAFF. The CDR3 DNA sequence: TGCGCCAGCAGCCTCAGTCAGAACACTGAAGCTTTCTTT. The rearrangement uses TRBV4-1 and TRBJ1-1; D unresolved. This CDR3 spans 13 amino acids. Per germline, CDR1 MGHRA and CDR2 YSYEKL. The germline V and J ends were trimmed by 4 bases and 1 base, with 7 bases remaining between them.

The rearrangement links TRBV30 to TRBJ1-2; D gene uncertain. Germline V CDR1 and CDR2: GTSNPN, SVGIG (reference sequence). The CDR3 is 13 amino acids. Trimming removed 1 base at V and 3 bases at J, with 9 bases between. CDR3: CAWSDEGDYGYTF. The CDR3 DNA reads as TGTGCCTGGAGTGACGAGGGAGACTATGGCTACACCTTC. The full variable domain, its missing parts supplied by reference TRBV30 and TRBJ1-2, is SQTIHQWPATLVQPVGSPLSLECTVEGTSNPNLYWYRQAAGRGLQLLFYSVGIGQISSEVPQNLSASRPQDRQFILSSKKLLLSDSGFYLCAWSDEGDYGYTFGSGTRLTVV.

This clone is a singleton in its sample. The chain is built from TRBV19 and TRBJ1-1; TRBD1 aligns across 7 bases. This CDR3 region has 15 residues. After removal of 3 bases from V and 1 base from J, the junction contained 5 bases not matched to a gene. Germline V gene data show CDR1 as LNHDA and CDR2 as SQIVND (reference sequence). Here the CDR3 reads CASSILGTENTEAFF. DNA for the CDR3: TGTGCCAGTAGTATTCTCGGGACAGAGAACACTGAAGCTTTCTTT.

The chain links TRBV5-8 to TRBJ2-5; 7 bases match TRBD2. Germline V gene lookup returns CDR1 SGHTS and CDR2 YDEGEE. The CDR3 runs 15 residues. Germline trimming cut 1 base from V and 2 bases from J; bases unmatched to any gene: 5. The CDR3 DNA sequence: TGTGCCAGCAGCTTGCAGGGAGGGCTTCAAGAGACCCAGTACTTC. Translating it yields CASSLQGGLQETQYF.

The chain links TRBV5-4 to TRBJ1-2; no clear D gene. This CDR3 spans 15 amino acids. V lost 2 bases and J 7 bases, leaving 18 bases between the germline ends. Per the germline V gene, CDR1 is SGHNT and CDR2 is YYREEE (reference sequence). CDR3 sequence: CASSFPFEDLRGYTF. In DNA, the CDR3 is TGTGCCAGCAGCTTTCCGTTCGAGGATTTGCGTGGCTACACCTTC.

The V gene is TRBV5-6, the J gene TRBJ1-2; 7 bases agree with TRBD1. V gave up 0 bases and J gave up 0 bases; unmatched junction bases: 5. There are 16 residues in the CDR3. CDR1 is SGHDT and CDR2 is YYEEEE in the germline V gene. CDR3 residues: CASSLARQGANYGYTF. CDR3 coding DNA: TGTGCCAGCAGCTTGGCCCGACAGGGAGCTAACTATGGCTACACCTTC.

The CDR3 is CASSSGSGTYEQYF. The DNA for the CDR3 is TGTGCCAGCAGCAGCGGGTCAGGAACCTACGAGCAGTACTTC. The chain is built from TRBV5-6 and TRBJ2-7, with D possibly matching TRBD2 (6 bases). Germline V CDR1 and CDR2: SGHDT, YYEEEE. Trimming stripped 4 bases from V and 2 bases from J, with 13 bases between. The CDR3 totals 14 residues.

The chain carries TRBV28 and TRBJ2-1; 8 nucleotides align to TRBD2. The CDR3 covers 15 residues. J lost 8 bases, V lost 9 bases, and 15 bases had no gene match. CDR1 is MDHEN, CDR2 SYDVKM, per germline. For the CDR3, the DNA is TGTGCCAGTAGATCGGGAGGGACGGAGGTAGATGAGCAGTTCTTC. Its translation is CASRSGGTEVDEQFF.

The chain is built from TRBV7-2 and TRBJ1-2, with 10 bases fitting TRBD1. Germline V lookup: CDR1 SGHTA, CDR2 FQGNSA. With 5 bases clipped from V and 2 bases from J, the junction kept 11 bases outside the gene matches. The CDR3 runs to 17 residues. The CDR3 bases are TGTGCCAGCAGCCCGGGACAGGGGTTAGGCCCCAACTATGGCTACACCTTC. This gives the protein CASSPGQGLGPNYGYTF.

This rearrangement joins TRBV9 to TRBJ1-6; tentative D call: TRBD1 (6 bases). This CDR3 comprises 16 residues. Germline-derived CDR1 and CDR2 are SGDLS and YYNGEE. The V end lost 4 bases, the J end lost 14 bases, and 25 bases lay between the germline ends. The CDR3 region is CASSSSPGHGTGALHF. Written as DNA, the CDR3 is TGTGCCAGCAGCTCTAGTCCGGGACATGGGACCGGGGCCCTCCACTTT.

V is TRBV2 and J is TRBJ1-2, with D perhaps matching TRBD1 (6 bases). The CDR3 is 14 amino acids. Germline V gene data show CDR1 as SNHLY and CDR2 as FYNNEI. Trimming took 7 bases from V and 5 from J, leaving 17 bases between them. The CDR3 protein is CASNGGAEGYGYTF. The CDR3 region has the DNA TGTGCCAGCAACGGGGGGGCGGAGGGATATGGCTACACCTTC.

The chain carries TRBV2 and TRBJ2-2, with TRBD1 matching over 8 bases. The CDR3 length is 15 residues. Germline CDR1 reads SNHLY; CDR2 reads FYNNEI. With V trimmed by 6 bases and J by 2 bases, 5 bases remained unmatched. In DNA form, the CDR3 reads TGTGCCAGCAGATTGGGGACAGGCAACACCGGGGAGCTGTTTTTT. It translates to CASRLGTGNTGELFF.

CDR3 in amino acids: CASSLRGQSDTFNSPLHF. The CDR3 region has the DNA TGTGCCAGCAGCCTCCGGGGACAGTCAGACACTTTTAATTCACCCCTCCACTTT. The rearrangement joins TRBV7-2 to TRBJ1-6, with 7 nucleotides matching TRBD1. J gave up 6 bases and V 5 bases, and 16 bases lay outside the gene matches. The CDR3 totals 18 residues. CDR1 is SGHTA and CDR2 is FQGNSA in the germline V gene.

The rearrangement links TRBV2 to TRBJ2-3; 8 nucleotides line up with TRBD2. With V trimmed by 8 bases and J by 0 bases, 10 bases remained unmatched. The germline V gene encodes CDR1 SNHLY and CDR2 FYNNEI. The CDR3 totals 16 residues. The CDR3 DNA reads TGTGCCAGCGTAGCGGGGCCCGTCTTTAGCACAGATACGCAGTATTTT. Residues: CASVAGPVFSTDTQYF.

This clone was recorded a few times. CDR3 residues: CASSVAGLARYNEQFF. DNA for the CDR3: TGTGCCAGCAGCGTAGCGGGACTAGCGAGATACAATGAGCAGTTCTTC. This sequence joins TRBV9 and TRBJ2-1; 10 nucleotides match TRBD2. The V gene end was trimmed by 0 bases and the J gene end by 4 bases; junction bases not matched to a gene: 4. The CDR3 runs 16 residues. Germline-derived CDR1 and CDR2 are SGDLS and YYNGEE.

This clone was observed once. V is TRBV19 and J is TRBJ2-5; 7 bases map to TRBD1. CDR1 LNHDA and CDR2 SQIVND come from the germline V gene (reference sequence). This CDR3 is built from 13 residues. V trimming: 6 bases; J trimming: 5 bases; junction bases outside the gene matches: 6. CDR3: CASSQDRVETQYF. Written as DNA, the CDR3 is TGTGCCAGTAGCCAAGACAGGGTGGAGACCCAGTACTTC.

The rearrangement uses TRBV4-3 and TRBJ1-5; 7 bases are a match to TRBD1. J was trimmed by 6 bases and V by 3 bases; bases with no gene match: 14. This CDR3 has 17 residues. Germline CDR1 reads LGHNA; CDR2 reads YSLEER. The CDR3, as DNA: TGCGCCAGCAGCCAGGATGATGTCAGGGGGTATGGTCAGCCCCAGCATTTT. It encodes CASSQDDVRGYGQPQHF.

This chain links TRBV28 with TRBJ1-4; a weak D match, TRBD1 (5 bases). The CDR3 consists of 11 residues. The germline CDR1 and CDR2 sequences are MDHEN and SYDVKM. The V gene lost 8 bases and the J gene lost 8 bases, with 9 bases spanning the gap. CDR3 in DNA: TGTGCCAGCCGGGGGACCGAAAAACTGTTTTTT. Translation: CASRGTEKLFF.

The J gene is TRBJ1-2, the V gene TRBV9; no clear D. Germline values: CDR1 SGDLS, CDR2 YYNGEE. There are 15 residues in the CDR3. Trimming stripped 4 bases from V and 0 bases from J, with 13 bases between. DNA for the CDR3: TGTGCCAGCAGCACAACAGTGATAGCTAACTATGGCTACACCTTC. Residues: CASSTTVIANYGYTF.

The V and J genes are TRBV5-6 and TRBJ2-7; 7 bases are a match to TRBD1. The CDR3 contains 15 residues. Germline lookup yields CDR1 SGHDT and CDR2 YYEEEE. The V segment lost 4 bases and the J segment 6 bases; nucleotides outside the gene matches: 13. CDR3 nucleotide sequence: TGTGCCAGCAGCACAGGAACAGGGGTTTTCGGCGAGCAGTACTTC. This sequence encodes CASSTGTGVFGEQYF.

This rearrangement joins TRBV28 to TRBJ1-2; 12 bases align to TRBD1. Trimming removed 5 bases from V and 7 bases from J; junction bases left unmatched: 14. The CDR3 is 17 amino acids. The germline V gene encodes CDR1 MDHEN and CDR2 SYDVKM. The DNA of the CDR3 is TGTGCCAGCAGTCCATTTTTTGAGGGGACAGGGGGCACTGGCTACACCTTC. This translates into CASSPFFEGTGGTGYTF.

The V and J genes are TRBV6-8 and TRBJ2-3, with TRBD2 matching 9 bases. This CDR3 contains 15 residues. CDR1 and CDR2 (germline): MNHGY, SAAAGT. With 0 bases clipped from V and 9 bases from J, the junction kept 7 bases outside the gene matches. In nucleotides, the CDR3 is TGTGCCAGCAGTTACTCTGCGGGGGGGCCGGGGACGCAGTATTTT. It is translated as CASSYSAGGPGTQYF.

The chain carries TRBV7-8 and TRBJ2-7, with 10 bases aligning to TRBD1. Looked up from germline, CDR1 is SGHVS and CDR2 is FQNEAQ. The CDR3 runs to 16 residues. The J segment lost 7 bases and the V segment lost 4 bases, leaving 13 bases of the junction unmatched. The CDR3 reads CASSSPDRDRGREQYF. The CDR3 DNA reads TGTGCCAGCAGCTCGCCGGACCGGGACAGGGGCCGGGAGCAGTACTTC.

J is TRBJ1-1 and V is TRBV3-1 (or the pseudogene TRBV3-2); TRBD1 matches at 9 bases. Trimming at V came to 4 bases and at J to 7 bases, leaving 4 bases not matched to a gene. Germline-derived CDR1 and CDR2 are LGHDT and YNNKEL (reference sequence). This CDR3 has 13 residues. The CDR3 region is CASSLQGAGEAFF. CDR3 in DNA: TGTGCCAGCAGCCTACAGGGGGCGGGTGAAGCTTTCTTT.

The sample holds one count of this clone. This rearrangement joins TRBV5-4 to TRBJ2-2, with 7 bases fitting TRBD1. V dropped 3 bases and J dropped 1; count of bases not matched to a gene: 6. Germline values: CDR1 SGHNT, CDR2 YYREEE (reference sequence). The CDR3 totals 16 residues. CDR3 region: CASSSRQGLNTGELFF. The CDR3 nucleotides are TGTGCCAGCAGCTCCAGACAGGGCCTGAACACCGGGGAGCTGTTTTTT.

CDR3 nucleotides: TGTGCCAGCAGCGACCCTGGACAGGTACAATACGAGCAGTACTTC. Its translation is CASSDPGQVQYEQYF. This chain joins TRBV2 and TRBJ2-7; 7 nucleotides agree with TRBD1. The V segment lost 6 bases and the J segment 4 bases; nucleotides outside the gene matches: 12. The CDR3 is made up of 15 amino acids. CDR1 and CDR2 (germline): SNHLY, FYNNEI.

The gene calls are TRBV6-5 and TRBJ2-5; TRBD1 matches at 9 bases. The CDR3 totals 15 residues. Per germline, CDR1 MNHEY and CDR2 SVGAGI. The V gene end was trimmed by 11 bases and the J gene end by 4 bases; junction bases not matched to a gene: 14. The CDR3 here is CAANRATGGSETQYF. The CDR3 DNA is TGTGCCGCCAACCGAGCTACAGGGGGCTCAGAGACCCAGTACTTC.

The chain employs TRBV29-1 and TRBJ2-3; possible D gene TRBD2, 6 bases. CDR1 is SQVTM and CDR2 is ANQGSEA in the germline V gene. Trimming took off 7 bases at V and 0 bases at J, with 11 bases between the two ends. The CDR3 sequence is 13 residues long. CDR3 protein: CSAAAGSTDTQYF. In nucleotides, the CDR3 is TGCAGCGCAGCCGCGGGGAGCACAGATACGCAGTATTTT.